The TCR beta chain described here comes from a study of tumor T cells in aggressive B-cell lymphoma (dated by TCRdb to about 2017). Looking up the germline V gene (reference sequence) yields CDR1 SGHKS and CDR2 YYEKEE. The CDR3 has 14 amino acids, counting the end cysteine and phenylalanine. The entry retains the CDR3 DNA only, 42 bases that are in frame from base 1. Clipping removes 6 bases from V and 7 bases from J, with 8 as the unmatched junction base count. The library was generated by the immunoSEQ multiplex PCR assay. TCRdb holds this immuneACCESS table with in-frame rearrangements only. Some clones are missing; in checked studies, unresolved V genes explain under half, and the rest has no known cause. The sample data list fewer than 4,500 clones, and roughly 82% of these were observed just once. The ten biggest clones cover 40% to 60% of the sample. As concerns this clone: Its antigen remains unidentified. Per-base qualities were not stored, and no clone one base away is much larger.

Sequencing was done on a sample of tumor tissue. The receptor's source is an adult with diffuse large B cell lymphoma. The chain joins TRBV5-5 to TRBJ2-2, with 8 middle bases fitting TRBD1. The DNA reads TGTGCCAGCAACTCCAGGGGGCTTGACGGGGAGCTGTTTTTT. Translated, this gives CASNSRGLDGELFF. Joined to the reference TRBV5-5 and TRBJ2-2 proteins, this CDR3 gives the full variable domain: DAGVTQSPTHLIKTRGQQVTLRCSPISGHKSVSWYQQVLGQGPQFIFQYYEKEERGRGNFPDRFSARQFPNYSSELNVNALLLGDSALYLCASNSRGLDGELFFGEGSRLTVL.